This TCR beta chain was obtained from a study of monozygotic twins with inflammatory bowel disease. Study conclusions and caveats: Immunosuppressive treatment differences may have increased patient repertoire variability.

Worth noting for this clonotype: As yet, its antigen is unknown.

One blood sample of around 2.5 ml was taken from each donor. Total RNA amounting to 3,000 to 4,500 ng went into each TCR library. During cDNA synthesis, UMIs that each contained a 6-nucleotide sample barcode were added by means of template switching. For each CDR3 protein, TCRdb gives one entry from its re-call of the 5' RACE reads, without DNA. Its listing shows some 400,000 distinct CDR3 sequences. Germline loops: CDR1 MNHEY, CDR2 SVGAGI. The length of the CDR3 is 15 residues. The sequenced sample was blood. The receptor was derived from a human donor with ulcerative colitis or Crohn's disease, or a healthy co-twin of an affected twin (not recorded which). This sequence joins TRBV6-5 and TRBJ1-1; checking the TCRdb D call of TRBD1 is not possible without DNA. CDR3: CASSYLYRPNTEAFF.